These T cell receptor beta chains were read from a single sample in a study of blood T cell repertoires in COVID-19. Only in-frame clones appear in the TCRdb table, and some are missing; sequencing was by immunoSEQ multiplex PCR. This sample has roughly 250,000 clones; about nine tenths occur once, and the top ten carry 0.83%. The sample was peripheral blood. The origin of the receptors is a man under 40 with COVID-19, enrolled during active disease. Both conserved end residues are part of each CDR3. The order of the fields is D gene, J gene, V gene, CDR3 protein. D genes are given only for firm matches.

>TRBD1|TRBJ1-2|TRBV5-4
CASSGDSLLGGYTF
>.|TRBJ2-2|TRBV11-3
CASSSRVTGELFF
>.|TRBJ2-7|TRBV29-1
CSVEGVGGVYEQYF
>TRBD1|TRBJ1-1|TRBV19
CATKQGWSTEAFF
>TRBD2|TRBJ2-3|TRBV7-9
CASSYRLADTDTQYF
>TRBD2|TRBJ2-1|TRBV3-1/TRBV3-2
CASRRTSSNEQFF
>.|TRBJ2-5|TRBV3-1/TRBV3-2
CASSLGPSGGETQYF
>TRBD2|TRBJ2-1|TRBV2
CASRVAGSKGYEQFF
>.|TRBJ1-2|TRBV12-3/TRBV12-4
CASSSDYGYTF
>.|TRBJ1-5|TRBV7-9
CASSWGGSSNQPQHF
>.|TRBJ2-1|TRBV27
CASSLFGAGTGSYNEQFF
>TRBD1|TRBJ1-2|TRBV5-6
CASSILQGPHAF
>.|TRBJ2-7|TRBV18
CASSPTDSLTYEQYF
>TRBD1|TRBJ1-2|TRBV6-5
CASSYSTGGRDGYTF
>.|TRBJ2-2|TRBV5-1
CASSLAWTTNTGELFF
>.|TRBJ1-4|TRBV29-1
CSVEKQGNEKLFF
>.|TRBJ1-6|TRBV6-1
CASSEGPGINSPLHF
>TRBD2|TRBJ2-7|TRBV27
CASNRKAGQNYEQYF
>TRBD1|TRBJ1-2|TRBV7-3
CASSPGQGLGYTF
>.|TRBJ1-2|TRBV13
CASSLPGHYGYTF
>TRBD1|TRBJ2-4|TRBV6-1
CASSERDRGENIQYF
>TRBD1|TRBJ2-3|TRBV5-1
CASSSDRGTDTQYF
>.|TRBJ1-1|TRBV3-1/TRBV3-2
CASSQDIGSVAFF
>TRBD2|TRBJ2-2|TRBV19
CASSIGGTRSTGELFF
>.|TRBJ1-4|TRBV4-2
CASSQDPAGRPSEKLFF
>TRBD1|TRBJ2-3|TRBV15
CATSPTGTDTQYF
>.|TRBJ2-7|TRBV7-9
CASSLESGQQQYF
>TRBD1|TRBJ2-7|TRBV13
CASRLNPGQGGYEQYF
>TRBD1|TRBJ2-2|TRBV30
CAWTTGYTGELFF
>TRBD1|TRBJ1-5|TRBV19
CASRPGQGAGSNQPQHF
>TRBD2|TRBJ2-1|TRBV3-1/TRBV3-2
CASSPGRVNEQFF
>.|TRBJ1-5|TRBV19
CASSIQQGVGSYQPQHF
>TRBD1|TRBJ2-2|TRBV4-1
CASSRGDRGLTGELFF
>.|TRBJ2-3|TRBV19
CASSILFPSTDTQYF
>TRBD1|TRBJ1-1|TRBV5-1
CASSPGTGGTEAFF
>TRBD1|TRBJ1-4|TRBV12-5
CASGLGTGGFTNEKLFF
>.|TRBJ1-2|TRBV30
CAWSPGANYGYTF
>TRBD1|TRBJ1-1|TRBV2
CASSEPRDRGTRYTEAFF
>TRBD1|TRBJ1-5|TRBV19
CASSGRTGSGNQPQHF
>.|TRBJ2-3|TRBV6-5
CASSYVGARSEDTQYF
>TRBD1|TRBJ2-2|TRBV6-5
CASSYAQGANTGELFF
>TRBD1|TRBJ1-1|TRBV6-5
CASTRQGTEAFF
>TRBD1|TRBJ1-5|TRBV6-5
CASSLGQASNQPQHF
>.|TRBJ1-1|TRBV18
CASSPRGTMNTEAFF
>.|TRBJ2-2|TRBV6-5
CASWQGYTGELFF
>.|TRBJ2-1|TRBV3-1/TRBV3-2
CASTPRGGGGAHNEQFF
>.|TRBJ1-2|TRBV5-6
CASSLREGYGYTF
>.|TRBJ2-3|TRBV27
CASSSLGGPDTQYF
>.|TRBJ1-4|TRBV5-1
CASTSAPGNEKLFF
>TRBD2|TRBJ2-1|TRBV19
CASSIFLAGGNEQFF
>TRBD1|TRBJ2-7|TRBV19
CASSLGQRSYEQYF
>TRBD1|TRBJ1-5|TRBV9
CASSVGGTGVQPQHF
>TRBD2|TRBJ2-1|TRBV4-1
CASSPRGAGAISENEQFF